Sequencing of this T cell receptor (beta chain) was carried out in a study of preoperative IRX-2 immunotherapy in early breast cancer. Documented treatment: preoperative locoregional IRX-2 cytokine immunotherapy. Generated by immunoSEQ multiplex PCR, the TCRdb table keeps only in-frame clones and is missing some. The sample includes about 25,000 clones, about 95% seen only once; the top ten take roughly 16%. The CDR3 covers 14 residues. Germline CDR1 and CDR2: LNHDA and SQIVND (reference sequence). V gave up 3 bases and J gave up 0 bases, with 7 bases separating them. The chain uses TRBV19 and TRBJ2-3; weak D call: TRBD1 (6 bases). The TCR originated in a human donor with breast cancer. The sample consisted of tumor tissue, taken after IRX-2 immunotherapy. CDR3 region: CASSMGASTDTQYF. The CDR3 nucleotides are TGTGCCAGTAGTATGGGGGCTAGCACAGATACGCAGTATTTT.